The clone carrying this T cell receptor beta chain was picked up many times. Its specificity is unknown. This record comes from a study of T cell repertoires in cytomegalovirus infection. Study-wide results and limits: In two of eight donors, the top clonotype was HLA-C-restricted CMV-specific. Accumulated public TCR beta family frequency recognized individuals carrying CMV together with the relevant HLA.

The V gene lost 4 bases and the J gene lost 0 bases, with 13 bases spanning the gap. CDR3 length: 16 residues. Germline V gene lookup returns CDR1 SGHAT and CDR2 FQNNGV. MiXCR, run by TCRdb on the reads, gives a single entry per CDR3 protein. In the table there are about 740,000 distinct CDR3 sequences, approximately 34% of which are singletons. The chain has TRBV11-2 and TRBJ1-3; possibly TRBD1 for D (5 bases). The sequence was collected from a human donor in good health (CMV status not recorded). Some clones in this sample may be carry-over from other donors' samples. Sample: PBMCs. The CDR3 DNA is TGTGCCAGCAGCTCCCCGACAGATCACTCTGGAAACACCATATATTTT. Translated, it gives CASSSPTDHSGNTIYF.